This T cell receptor (beta chain) was identified during a study of CD8 T cells in ankylosing spondylitis. Study results and caveats: Reportedly, significant enrichment of disease-linked clones occurred in matched ankylosing spondylitis synovial fluid. Several of the motif variants were reported before in synovial fluid and blood from reactive arthritis. Disease-linked clones bore a CD8+ phenotype and were relatively rare in peripheral blood. A motif in TCR beta, a set of roughly 8 highly homologous variants, appeared characteristic of ankylosing spondylitis blood.

Quantitative molecular-barcoded 5'-RACE generated the TCR beta libraries. TCRdb fed the 5' RACE reads into MiXCR, producing one record per CDR3 protein. The data contain approximately 500,000 distinct CDR3 sequences, 9.5% to 15% of them singletons. The V end lost 3 bases, the J end lost 4 bases, and 10 bases lay between the germline ends. From germline, CDR1 is DFQATT and CDR2 SNEGSKA (reference sequence). The CDR3 length is 13 residues. About this clonotype itself: Antigen: not known.

Material: blood, either unsorted or a sorted T cell fraction (not recorded which). This chain uses TRBV20-1 with TRBJ1-5; D is uncertain. The TCR was taken from a male donor with ankylosing spondylitis. The CDR3 reads CSARIGMNQPQHF. The DNA for the CDR3 is TGCAGTGCTAGGATAGGGATGAATCAGCCCCAGCATTTT.